The rows below give T cell receptor beta chains drawn from one sample of a study of OX40 agonist ivuxolimab in advanced cancers. Repertoires were generated with immunoSEQ multiplex PCR, while TCRdb's copy carries only in-frame clones and drops some. The data hold 96,000 or so clones, with about 80% observed a single time. Specimen: CD4+ or CD8+ T cells sorted from blood, collected in a trial of the OX40 agonist ivuxolimab. The origin of the receptors is an adult with an advanced solid tumor such as melanoma, head and neck, liver or kidney cancer. Each CDR3 is given with its conserved first and last residue. The D gene is left open where the match is weak. Clone size, where shown, is once, few, many, or a class for clones that have expanded.

V gene,D gene,J gene,clone size,CDR3 DNA,CDR3 protein
TRBV4-2,NA,TRBJ2-7,NA,TGTGCCAGCAGCCAAGCACAGGGTTCCTACGAGCAGTACTTC,CASSQAQGSYEQYF
TRBV10-2,TRBD1,TRBJ2-7,NA,TGCGCCTCGGGACAGGGGGACGAGCAGTACTTC,CASGQGDEQYF
TRBV30,TRBD1,TRBJ1-2,NA,TGTGCCTGGACCCCAGACAGGGGCCATGGCTACACCTTC,CAWTPDRGHGYTF
TRBV12-5,NA,TRBJ2-1,NA,TGTGCTAGTGGTTTGGTAGTTTGGCAGACGCACTCCTACAATGAGCAGTTCTTC,CASGLVVWQTHSYNEQFF
TRBV15,NA,TRBJ1-2,NA,TGTGCCACCAGCAGAGATAGAGGGGAAAATGGCTACACCTTC,CATSRDRGENGYTF
TRBV7-9,NA,TRBJ1-5,few,TGTGCCAGCAGCTCTCAGGGAGGCAATCAGCCCCAGCATTTT,CASSSQGGNQPQHF
TRBV5-6,NA,TRBJ1-1,NA,TGTGCCAGCAGCTTGCGGCTAGGGGCTTCTTCTGAAGCTTTCTTT,CASSLRLGASSEAFF
TRBV5-1,NA,TRBJ1-1,NA,TGCGCCAGCAGCGTCGGGCCGAACACTGAAGCTTTCTTT,CASSVGPNTEAFF
TRBV5-8,NA,TRBJ2-7,NA,TGTGCCAGCAGCTTGCGGGCGGGACAGCCTTTCTACGAGCAGTACTTC,CASSLRAGQPFYEQYF
TRBV14,NA,TRBJ2-7,NA,TGTGCCAGCAGCCAACCAGGGATTCACGAGCAGTACTTC,CASSQPGIHEQYF
TRBV28,NA,TRBJ1-1,NA,TGTGCCAGCAGTTTGGGAACGGACAGCCTTAGGGGAGCTTTCTTT,CASSLGTDSLRGAFF
TRBV15,NA,TRBJ2-7,NA,TGTGCCACCAGCAGAGAAGGGCGGGGCTTCTACGAGCAGTACTTC,CATSREGRGFYEQYF
TRBV7-3,NA,TRBJ1-1,NA,TGTGCCAGCAGCTTATTGATAAACACTGAAGCTTTCTTT,CASSLLINTEAFF
TRBV7-9,NA,TRBJ2-7,few,TGTGCCAGCAGCTTCGGACAGACAGGACTCGACGAGCAGTACTTC,CASSFGQTGLDEQYF
TRBV7-9,NA,TRBJ2-2,NA,TGTGCCAGCAGCTTCGATTTCACCGGGGAGCTGTTTTTT,CASSFDFTGELFF
TRBV7-8,NA,TRBJ1-2,NA,TGTGCCAGCAGCTTGGGGGGAAATCGTGGCTACACCTTC,CASSLGGNRGYTF
TRBV7-9,TRBD2,TRBJ2-3,NA,TGTGCCAGCAGCCCGGGACTAGCTAGTAGCACAGATACGCAGTATTTT,CASSPGLASSTDTQYF
TRBV2,TRBD2,TRBJ2-3,once,TGTGCCAGCCCACCGGGGCTAGCGGGGTTCACAGATACGCAGTATTTT,CASPPGLAGFTDTQYF
TRBV30,TRBD2,TRBJ2-1,NA,TGTGCCTGGAGTGTACTAGCGGGGGGGCGAGTGAATGAGCAGTTCTTC,CAWSVLAGGRVNEQFF
TRBV19,NA,TRBJ2-7,NA,TGTGCCAGTAGTATCGGGACAGCGGGATACGAGCAGTACTTC,CASSIGTAGYEQYF
TRBV4-3,NA,TRBJ1-4,NA,TGCGCCAGCAGCTCTGCGGTCCTCGCAACTAATGAAAAACTGTTTTTT,CASSSAVLATNEKLFF
TRBV2,TRBD2,TRBJ2-1,NA,TGTGCCAGCGGTACTAGCGGGAGACTCGATGAGCAGTTCTTC,CASGTSGRLDEQFF
TRBV6-1,TRBD1,TRBJ2-7,NA,TGTGCCAGCAGTGTACAGGGGTACGAGCAGTACTTC,CASSVQGYEQYF
TRBV7-7,NA,TRBJ1-2,NA,TGTGCCAGCCGGTTGGTATTGTTC,CASRLVLF
TRBV4-3,NA,TRBJ2-7,NA,TGCGCCAGCAGCCAAGATCAGACAATCTGGGGCGAGCAGTACTTC,CASSQDQTIWGEQYF
TRBV19,TRBD1,TRBJ2-7,NA,TGTGCCGGTATGCCGGGACAGCAGGCCTACGAGCAGTACTTC,CAGMPGQQAYEQYF
TRBV5-6,NA,TRBJ1-1,NA,TGTGCCAGCAGCTCCGACCCCGAGGGCACTGAAGCTTTCTTT,CASSSDPEGTEAFF
TRBV10-3,TRBD2,TRBJ2-1,NA,TGTGCCATTGGCTCAGGCGGGGGGGCCTTAAGGTATGAGCAGTTCTTC,CAIGSGGGALRYEQFF
TRBV25-1,TRBD2,TRBJ2-7,NA,TGTGCCAGCTCTCCAGCGGGAGGCTACGAGCAGTACTTC,CASSPAGGYEQYF
TRBV18,NA,TRBJ2-7,NA,TGTGCCAGTTCTGGGCAGACCATCTACGAGCAGTACTTC,CASSGQTIYEQYF
TRBV29-1,TRBD1,TRBJ1-1,NA,TGCAGCGTGCCGGGACAGTTGGTAACTGAAGCTTTCTTT,CSVPGQLVTEAFF
TRBV10-2,NA,TRBJ2-1,NA,TGCGCCAGCAGTGATTGGGGCTCCTACAATGAGCAGTTCTTC,CASSDWGSYNEQFF
TRBV6-6,NA,TRBJ1-1,NA,TGTGCCAGCAGCCTATTGGGCACTGAAGCTTTCTTT,CASSLLGTEAFF
TRBV10-3,NA,TRBJ2-1,NA,TGTGCCATCAGTGGAGCGTATGAGCAGTTCTTC,CAISGAYEQFF
TRBV5-1,NA,TRBJ1-3,few,TGCGCCAGCAGCTTTGAAGGAAACACCATATATTTT,CASSFEGNTIYF
TRBV6-5,TRBD1,TRBJ2-2,NA,TGTGCCAGCAGTTTGGGGACAGGGAACACCGGGGAGCTGTTTTTT,CASSLGTGNTGELFF
TRBV5-1,NA,TRBJ1-2,NA,TGCGCCAGCAGCTTGGGTGACAGAGCGAGCTACACCTTC,CASSLGDRASYTF
TRBV11-1,TRBD2,TRBJ2-1,few,TGTGCCAGCAGCTTCATACGAGGGCGACGGGGGGGCTACAATGAGCAGTTCTTC,CASSFIRGRRGGYNEQFF
TRBV30,NA,TRBJ1-6,few,TGTGCCTGGAGTGTAGGGGGTGTTTCACCCCTCCACTTT,CAWSVGGVSPLHF
TRBV10-3,TRBD2,TRBJ2-7,NA,TGTGCCATCAGTGAGTCAGGGACTAGCGGGGGGGCCCACGAGCAGTACTTC,CAISESGTSGGAHEQYF
TRBV5-1,NA,TRBJ2-2,NA,TGCGCCAGCAGCTTGGTCCAGTCGAACACCGGGGAGCTGTTTTTT,CASSLVQSNTGELFF
TRBV6-5,TRBD2,TRBJ2-1,NA,TGTGCCAGCAGCCCGACTAGCGGAGGTTACAATGAGCAGTTCTTC,CASSPTSGGYNEQFF
TRBV11-2,NA,TRBJ1-1,NA,TGTGCCAGCAGCTTAGTTGAACAGTACACACAACTGAACACTGAAGCTTTCTTT,CASSLVEQYTQLNTEAFF
TRBV19,NA,TRBJ1-2,NA,TGTGCCAGTAGTATAGTCCGATCTAACTATGGCTACACCTTC,CASSIVRSNYGYTF
TRBV5-1,TRBD1,TRBJ2-7,NA,TGCGCCAGCAGCTCAGACAGGGGTGAATACGAGCAGTACTTC,CASSSDRGEYEQYF